The clone carrying this T cell receptor (beta chain) has at least ten counts. For TCRbeta, the library was prepared with unique molecular identifiers. TCRdb reanalysed the PCR reads using MiXCR and keeps one entry per CDR3 protein. The data contain almost 600,000 distinct CDR3 sequences, 25% to 30% of them seen just once; the ten biggest clones take up around a third. The entry originates in a study of T-cell reconstitution after alpha-beta-depleted transplantation in children. Deletions cut 7 bases from V and 0 bases from J, with 16 bases between. The CDR3 covers 15 residues. Germline lookup yields CDR1 MDHEN and CDR2 SYDVKM.

This sequence originates from a boy younger than two with Wiskott-Aldrich syndrome, due to receive a stem cell transplant. The specimen was PBMCs, collected before TCRalphabeta/CD19-depleted stem cell transplant. This chain uses TRBV28 with TRBJ2-7; D is perhaps TRBD1 or TRBD2 (5 bases each). The CDR3 loop is CASIHPGTGSYEQYF. The CDR3 DNA reads TGTGCCAGCATCCACCCCGGGACGGGCTCCTACGAGCAGTACTTC.